The rows below give T cell receptor beta chains drawn from one sample of a study of cytotoxic CD8 clonotypes in ibrutinib-treated CLL. TCRdb keeps only in-frame clones here, not all; method: immunoSEQ multiplex PCR. The sample contains around 20,000 clones, about three quarters of which appear only once. Sequenced here: PBMCs, sampled before ibrutinib treatment. The receptors here all came from a human donor with chronic lymphocytic leukemia. Each CDR3 is given with its conserved first and last residue.

V gene,J gene,CDR3 protein
TRBV2,TRBJ2-7,CASRDVGKHEQYF
TRBV6-1,TRBJ2-2,CASSGTGGIGELFF
TRBV19,TRBJ1-5,CASSTRMGSNQPQHF
TRBV6-5,TRBJ1-3,CASSYLESTGGNTIYF
TRBV27,TRBJ2-5,CASSLSGTYGETQYF
TRBV11-3,TRBJ2-7,CASSHDREVQYF
TRBV18,TRBJ1-4,CASSRGRDEKLFF
TRBV7-9,TRBJ2-1,CASSPSGQGRNEQFF
TRBV7-3,TRBJ1-1,CASSSPQGNTEAFF
TRBV19,TRBJ1-3,CASSPSRDTFSGNTIYF
TRBV18,TRBJ1-1,CASSLIRESHTEAFF
TRBV27,TRBJ1-1,CASSLNRGPNTEAFF
TRBV29-1,TRBJ2-3,CSVGGLAGVKTDTQYF
TRBV7-2,TRBJ1-1,CASSPSGANTEAFF